This T cell receptor beta chain comes out of a study of chemoradiotherapy in HPV16-positive cancers. In the study overall: A couple of HPV16-positive patients' cells yielded candidate HPV-specific clones and common motifs. Overall study results and limits: Only a couple of HPV16-positive patients supplied the functional HPV-specificity definition.

TCRdb keeps only in-frame clones here, not all; method: immunoSEQ multiplex PCR. Of about 12,000 clones listed, 85% to 90% are singletons. This clone is a singleton in its sample. Its antigen is unknown. V trimming: 1 base; J trimming: 6 bases; junction bases outside the gene matches: 11. The length of the CDR3 is 16 residues. CDR1 is SGHNT and CDR2 is YYREEE in the germline V gene (reference sequence). The V gene is TRBV5-4, the J gene TRBJ2-3; TRBD2 aligns across 7 bases. This sequence was found in a human donor with HPV-associated anogenital cancer. The source material was blood, sampled from a patient who underwent chemoradiotherapy. The CDR3 here is CASSLRSGTIGDTQYF. CDR3 in DNA: TGTGCCAGCAGCTTGAGGAGCGGGACCATTGGGGATACGCAGTATTTT.